This paragraph reports one TCR beta chain. This table comes from immunoSEQ multiplex PCR, and its TCRdb copy is limited to in-frame clones, with some not included. The sample includes about 80,000 clones, just over 90% of them seen just once. This sample stems from a study of T cell changes during pregnancy in multiple sclerosis. This CDR3 spans 18 amino acids. This TCR was sampled from a female donor with multiple sclerosis, enrolled in a pregnancy study. This chain joins TRBV21-1 and TRBJ2-1; the D segment call TRBD1 is taken from the table without a DNA check. TRBV21-1 is listed as a pseudogene. The sample in question was peripheral blood, obtained before pregnancy. Here the CDR3 reads CASIAMGGHMSSYNEQFF. CDR3 bases: TGTGCCAGCATCGCAATGGGCGGACACATGAGCTCCTACAATGAGCAGTTCTTC.